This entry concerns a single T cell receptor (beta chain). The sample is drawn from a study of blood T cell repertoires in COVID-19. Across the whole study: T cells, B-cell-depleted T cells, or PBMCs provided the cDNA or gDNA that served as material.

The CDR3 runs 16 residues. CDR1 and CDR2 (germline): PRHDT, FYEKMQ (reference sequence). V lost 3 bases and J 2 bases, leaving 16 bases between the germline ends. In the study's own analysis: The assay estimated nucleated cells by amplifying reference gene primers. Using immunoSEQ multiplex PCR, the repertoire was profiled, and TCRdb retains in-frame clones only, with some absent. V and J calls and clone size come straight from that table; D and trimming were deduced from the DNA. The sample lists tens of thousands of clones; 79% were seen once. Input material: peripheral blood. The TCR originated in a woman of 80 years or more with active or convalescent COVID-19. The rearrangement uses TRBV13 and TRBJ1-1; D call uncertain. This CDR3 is CASSFHPGGVNTEAFF. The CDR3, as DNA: TGTGCCAGCAGCTTCCATCCCGGAGGAGTAAACACTGAAGCTTTCTTT.